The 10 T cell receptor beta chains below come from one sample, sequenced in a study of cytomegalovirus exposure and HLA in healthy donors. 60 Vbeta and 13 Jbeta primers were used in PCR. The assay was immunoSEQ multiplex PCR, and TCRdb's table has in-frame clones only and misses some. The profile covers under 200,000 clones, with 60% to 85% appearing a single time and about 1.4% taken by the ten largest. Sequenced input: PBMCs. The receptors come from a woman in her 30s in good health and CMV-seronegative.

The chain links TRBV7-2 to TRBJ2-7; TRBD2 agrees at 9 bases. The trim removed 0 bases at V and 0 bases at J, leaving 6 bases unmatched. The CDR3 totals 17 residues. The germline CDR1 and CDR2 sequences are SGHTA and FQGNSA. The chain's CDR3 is CASSLAAGGPLSYEQYF. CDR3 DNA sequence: TGTGCCAGCAGCTTAGCGGCGGGGGGGCCCCTCTCCTACGAGCAGTACTTC.

The CDR3 is CASSLRGTGGGEQYF. CDR3 DNA sequence: TGCGCCAGCAGCTTGAGAGGGACAGGGGGCGGCGAGCAGTACTTC. J is TRBJ2-7 and V is TRBV5-1; 12 bases agree with TRBD1. Per germline, CDR1 SGHRS and CDR2 YFSETQ. V shed 1 base, J shed 6 bases, and the junction held 5 bases outside the gene matches. This CDR3 has 15 residues.

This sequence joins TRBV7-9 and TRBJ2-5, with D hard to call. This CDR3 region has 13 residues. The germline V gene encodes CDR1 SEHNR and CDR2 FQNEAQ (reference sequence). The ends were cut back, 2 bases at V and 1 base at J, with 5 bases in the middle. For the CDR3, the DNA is TGTGCCAGCAGCTTATTCAGCCAAGAGACCCAGTACTTC. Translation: CASSLFSQETQYF.

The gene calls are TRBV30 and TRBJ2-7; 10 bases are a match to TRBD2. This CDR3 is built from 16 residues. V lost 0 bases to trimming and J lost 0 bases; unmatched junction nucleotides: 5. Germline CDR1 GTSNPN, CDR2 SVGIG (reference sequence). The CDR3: CAWSVGSGGSSYEQYF. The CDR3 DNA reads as TGTGCCTGGAGTGTAGGTAGCGGGGGGTCCTCCTACGAGCAGTACTTC.

CDR3 loop: CASSPGGNIQYF. In DNA form, the CDR3 reads TGTGCCAGCAGCCCCGGGGGAAACATTCAGTACTTC. The chain is built from TRBV5-6 and TRBJ2-4; possibly TRBD2 for D (6 bases). The CDR3 consists of 12 residues. Trimming stripped 4 bases from V and 6 bases from J, with 8 bases between. The V gene's germline CDR1 is SGHDT and CDR2 YYEEEE.

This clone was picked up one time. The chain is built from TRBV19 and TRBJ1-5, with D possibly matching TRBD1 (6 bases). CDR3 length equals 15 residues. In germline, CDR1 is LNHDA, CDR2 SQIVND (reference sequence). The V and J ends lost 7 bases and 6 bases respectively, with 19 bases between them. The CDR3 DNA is TGTGCCAGTAAAGCGACACAGGGTGTAGCTCAGCCCCAGCATTTT. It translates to CASKATQGVAQPQHF.

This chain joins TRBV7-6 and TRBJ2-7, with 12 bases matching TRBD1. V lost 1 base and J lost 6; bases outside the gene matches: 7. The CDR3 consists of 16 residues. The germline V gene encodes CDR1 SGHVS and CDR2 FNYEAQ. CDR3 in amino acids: CASSLGGQGATVEQYF. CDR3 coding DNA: TGTGCCAGCAGCTTAGGGGGACAGGGGGCCACAGTCGAGCAGTACTTC.

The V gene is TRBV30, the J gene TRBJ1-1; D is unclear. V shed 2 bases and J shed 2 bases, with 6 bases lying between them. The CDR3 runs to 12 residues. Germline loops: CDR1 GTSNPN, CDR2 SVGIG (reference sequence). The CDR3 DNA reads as TGTGCCTGGAGTACCCTAAACACTGAAGCTTTCTTT. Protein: CAWSTLNTEAFF.

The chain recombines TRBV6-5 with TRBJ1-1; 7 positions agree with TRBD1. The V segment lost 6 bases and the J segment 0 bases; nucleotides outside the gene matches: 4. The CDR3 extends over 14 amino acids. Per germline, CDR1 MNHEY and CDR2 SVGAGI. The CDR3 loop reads CASRTGQLNTEAFF. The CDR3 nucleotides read TGTGCCAGCAGGACGGGACAGTTGAACACTGAAGCTTTCTTT.

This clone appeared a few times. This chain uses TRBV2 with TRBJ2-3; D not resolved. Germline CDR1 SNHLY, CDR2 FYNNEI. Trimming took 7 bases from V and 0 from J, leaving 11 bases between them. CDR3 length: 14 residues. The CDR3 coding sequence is TGTGCCAGCAAGCAGGCTGCGAGCACAGATACGCAGTATTTT. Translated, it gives CASKQAASTDTQYF.